The 29 T cell receptor beta chains below all came from one sample that was sequenced in a study of CD8 T cells in cerebrospinal fluid in Alzheimer's disease. Each CDR3 protein gets one entry in TCRdb, which reprocessed the 10x single-cell sequencing reads and gives no DNA. Seen in this sample are about 240 distinct CDR3 sequences; the ten most common clones hold about half. The source material was cerebrospinal fluid. Source of these receptors: a human donor in good health.

This clonotype is identified as large (0.1 to 1%) from frequency. CDR3 sequence: CASSFQGVAGNTIYF. The chain couples TRBV5-1 to TRBJ1-3. The CDR3 spans 15 residues. Germline V gene lookup returns CDR1 SGHRS and CDR2 YFSETQ.

Considering frequency, this clonotype is hyperexpanded. The chain joins TRBV5-1 to TRBJ2-5; with no DNA, the TCRdb D assignment of TRBD1 cannot be verified. This CDR3 is built from 17 residues. Germline V gene lookup returns CDR1 SGHRS and CDR2 YFSETQ. The CDR3 protein is CASSPGQGRPLQETQYF. The full variable domain, completed using reference TRBV5-1 and TRBJ2-5, is KAGVTQTPRYLIKTRGQQVTLSCSPISGHRSVSWYQQTPGQGLQFLFEYFSETQRNKGNFPGRFSGRQFSNSRSEMNVSTLELGDSALYLCASSPGQGRPLQETQYFGPGTRLLVL.

According to its frequency, this clonotype is medium-sized. The rearrangement uses TRBV19 and TRBJ2-7; with no DNA, the TCRdb D assignment of TRBD1 cannot be verified. The CDR3 covers 13 residues. Germline-derived CDR1 and CDR2 are LNHDA and SQIVND (reference sequence). The CDR3 is CASSREPSYEQYF.

This sequence joins TRBV5-4 and TRBJ1-1. Per the germline V gene, CDR1 is SGHNT and CDR2 is YYREEE (reference sequence). The length of the CDR3 is 14 residues. CDR3 sequence: CASRFYSGNTEAFF.

Considering frequency, this clonotype is medium-sized. The genes are TRBV27 and TRBJ1-5. The CDR3 is 14 residues long. Germline CDR1 is MNHEY and CDR2 is SMNVEV (reference sequence). The chain's CDR3 is CASSLSHLYQPQHF.

This clonotype is labeled medium-sized based on frequency. The chain links TRBV5-1 to TRBJ2-7; there is no DNA to check the TCRdb D call of TRBD2. CDR1 is SGHRS, CDR2 YFSETQ, per germline. The CDR3 runs 14 residues. CDR3 loop: CASSFNGGSYEQYF.

Its frequency marks this clonotype as medium-sized. The chain uses TRBV19 and TRBJ2-1; TCRdb proposes TRBD2, but this gene call is untestable without DNA. From germline, CDR1 is LNHDA and CDR2 SQIVND (reference sequence). The CDR3 extends over 14 amino acids. CDR3 amino acids: CASSLAGGLGEQFF.

Measured by frequency, this clonotype is large. The chain carries TRBV7-8 and TRBJ1-4. The germline V gene encodes CDR1 SGHVS and CDR2 FQNEAQ. This CDR3 is built from 12 residues. The CDR3 spells CASSRGGGELFF.

By frequency, this clonotype is medium-sized. This rearrangement joins TRBV14 to TRBJ1-2. The CDR3 consists of 13 residues. Germline values: CDR1 SGHDN, CDR2 FVKESK. The CDR3 spells CASSQASNYGYTF.

Judged by frequency, this clonotype is large. This chain connects TRBV5-6 to TRBJ2-1; TCRdb indicates TRBD2, and absent DNA this call remains unverified. This CDR3 is 15 amino acids long. Germline V gene lookup returns CDR1 SGHDT and CDR2 YYEEEE. Here the CDR3 reads CASSSLAGVRNEQFF.

Frequency places this clonotype as large (0.1 to 1%). V is TRBV29-1 and J is TRBJ2-6; the D call of TRBD2 rests on TCRdb alone, since no DNA is present to check it. The CDR3 spans 16 residues. Germline CDR1 and CDR2: SQVTM and ANQGSEA. CDR3 region: CSVREGIGSGANVLTF.

The CDR3 reads CASSQDAGGGETQYF. This sequence joins TRBV4-3 and TRBJ2-5; TCRdb's D call, TRBD2, is unchecked because there is no DNA. The CDR3 runs 15 residues. Germline values: CDR1 LGHNA, CDR2 YSLEER.

By frequency, this clonotype registers large (0.1 to 1%). This sequence joins TRBV7-8 and TRBJ2-5; TCRdb lists TRBD2, though no DNA is available to test this call. From germline, CDR1 is SGHVS and CDR2 FQNEAQ. This CDR3 is built from 16 residues. The chain's CDR3 is CASSTLLAGDLETQYF.

Measured by frequency, this clonotype is large. The chain employs TRBV7-2 and TRBJ2-5; TCRdb returns TRBD1, unconfirmable since there is no DNA. Germline CDR1 SGHTA, CDR2 FQGNSA. The length of the CDR3 is 14 residues. Here the CDR3 reads CASSTGQPQETQYF. The full variable domain, with the rest looked up from reference TRBV7-2 and TRBJ2-5, is GAGVSQSPSNKVTEKGKDVELRCDPISGHTALYWYRQSLGQGLEFLIYFQGNSAPDKSGLPSDRFSAERTGGSVSTLTIQRTQQEDSAVYLCASSTGQPQETQYFGPGTRLLVL.

This clonotype is deemed large (0.1 to 1%) by its frequency. The chain couples TRBV4-1 to TRBJ1-2; TCRdb calls TRBD1, which cannot be checked without DNA. There are 15 residues in the CDR3. From germline, CDR1 is MGHRA and CDR2 YSYEKL. The CDR3 loop reads CASSQDPGEEYGYTF.

This clonotype registers medium-sized by frequency. This chain joins TRBV6-1 and TRBJ2-1; TCRdb gives TRBD1 as the D gene, but with no DNA this cannot be confirmed. The CDR3 spans 14 residues. The germline gives CDR1 MNHNS, CDR2 SASEGT. This CDR3 reads CASSDQTGANEQFF.

This clonotype registers large by frequency. The V and J genes are TRBV18 and TRBJ1-5; the TCRdb D gene call, TRBD1, has no DNA to confirm it. Germline values: CDR1 KGHSH, CDR2 LQKENI. The CDR3 is 15 amino acids. The CDR3 sequence: CASSPDRGGNQPQHF.

Frequency places this clonotype as medium-sized (0.01 to 0.1%). This sequence joins TRBV29-1 and TRBJ2-7; the D gene TCRdb calls, TRBD1, cannot be checked with no DNA. Germline V gives CDR1 SQVTM, CDR2 ANQGSEA. This CDR3 contains 13 residues. CDR3 in amino acids: CSVENGEGYEQYF.

This clonotype ranks as hyperexpanded (1% or more) in terms of frequency. This chain connects TRBV12-3 or TRBV12-4 to TRBJ1-3. CDR3 length equals 13 residues. Here the CDR3 reads CASSYGIGNTIYF.

This clonotype is deemed hyperexpanded by its frequency. The rearrangement uses TRBV2 and TRBJ2-3; TCRdb's D call of TRBD1 is untestable without DNA. CDR1 is SNHLY and CDR2 is FYNNEI in the germline V gene. The CDR3 totals 13 residues. CDR3 protein: CASSLDTTDTQYF.

In terms of frequency, this clonotype is large. The chain links TRBV7-9 to TRBJ2-7; TCRdb designates TRBD2, a call that cannot be tested without DNA. The CDR3 is 16 residues long. From germline, CDR1 is SEHNR and CDR2 FQNEAQ (reference sequence). CDR3 residues: CASSSEGSRTPYEQYF.

This clonotype is deemed large by its frequency. The chain joins TRBV4-1 to TRBJ2-2; TCRdb outputs TRBD2, but without DNA this stays unchecked. Germline assignment: CDR1 MGHRA and CDR2 YSYEKL. The CDR3 totals 18 residues. The CDR3 region is CASSQEGPEGANTGELFF.

The rearrangement links TRBV9 to TRBJ2-3. The V gene's germline CDR1 is SGDLS and CDR2 YYNGEE. The CDR3 runs to 16 residues. CDR3: CASSLFTDTVIDTQYF.

The chain has TRBV20-1 and TRBJ2-7; TCRdb lists TRBD2, though no DNA is available to test this call. The CDR3 contains 15 residues. The germline V gene encodes CDR1 DFQATT and CDR2 SNEGSKA (reference sequence). CDR3 sequence: CSANPLDLGPYEQYF.

By frequency, this clonotype registers medium-sized. This chain links TRBV4-3 with TRBJ2-7. The CDR3 totals 15 residues. Germline V CDR1 and CDR2: LGHNA, YSLEER. The CDR3 protein is CASSQGPDSTYEQYF.

This clonotype is large by frequency. V usage is TRBV20-1 and J usage is TRBJ2-2; no DNA is available, so the TRBD1 call from TCRdb remains unchecked. Germline CDR1 DFQATT, CDR2 SNEGSKA (reference sequence). The length of the CDR3 is 15 residues. This CDR3 reads CSAEGLGSNTGELFF.

Measured by frequency, this clonotype is large. The rearrangement joins TRBV7-3 to TRBJ1-1. Looked up from germline, CDR1 is SGHTA and CDR2 is FQGTGA. This CDR3 has 15 residues. The CDR3: CASSLILLGSAEAFF.

The gene calls are TRBV9 and TRBJ1-1; with no DNA, the TCRdb D assignment of TRBD1 cannot be verified. This CDR3 has 13 amino acids. Germline CDR1 and CDR2: SGDLS and YYNGEE. The CDR3: CASSYRVNTEAFF. Filled out from reference TRBV9 and TRBJ1-1, the complete variable domain reads DSGVTQTPKHLITATGQRVTLRCSPRSGDLSVYWYQQSLDQGLQFLIQYYNGEERAKGNILERFSAQQFPDLHSELNLSSLELGDSALYFCASSYRVNTEAFFGQGTRLTVV.

This clonotype shows up as medium-sized by frequency. CDR3 sequence: CASSRAPPGGLAGDSYNEQFF. The chain has TRBV18 and TRBJ2-1; with no DNA, the TCRdb D assignment of TRBD2 cannot be verified. Germline-derived CDR1 and CDR2 are KGHSH and LQKENI. CDR3 length: 21 amino acids.